These T cell receptor beta chains were read from a single sample in a study of blood T cells in healthy people across ages. TCRdb recomputed calls from the 5' RACE reads with MiXCR, one row per CDR3 protein. The sample carries about 640,000 distinct CDR3 sequences, about 28% recorded once. Sequencing used blood. The origin of the receptors is a woman aged 80 or over in good health. Both conserved end residues are part of each CDR3. D genes are given only for firm matches. Size values are once, few and many counts, or a class for expanded clones, and some rows have none.

size: .
V: TRBV21-1
D: .
J: TRBJ1-6
DNA: TGTGCCAGCAGCTCATCTTGGGGCCGCCTTAAGAATTCACCCCTCCACTTT
CDR3: CASSSSWGRLKNSPLHF

size: .
V: TRBV7-2
D: TRBD2
J: TRBJ2-5
DNA: TGTGCCAGCAGCCCCCGGCTAGCGGGGGGCCCAGAGACCCAGTACTTC
CDR3: CASSPRLAGGPETQYF

size: few
V: TRBV9
D: .
J: TRBJ2-7
DNA: TGTGCCAGCAGCGGCGGACACAACTCCTACGAGCAGTACTTC
CDR3: CASSGGHNSYEQYF

size: .
V: TRBV6-2/TRBV6-3
D: TRBD1
J: TRBJ1-5
DNA: TGTGCCAGCAGACAGACAGGGGAAGGGGTTAGCAATCAGTCCCAGCATTTT
CDR3: CASRQTGEGVSNQSQHF

size: .
V: TRBV7-9
D: .
J: TRBJ2-4
DNA: TGTGCCAGCAGTTTTTCCGGGCGGGGTACCAAAAACATTCAGTACTTC
CDR3: CASSFSGRGTKNIQYF

size: .
V: TRBV3-1
D: .
J: TRBJ2-1
DNA: TGTGCCAGCAGCCAAGTAGGCAGGGCCAATGAGCAGTTCTTC
CDR3: CASSQVGRANEQFF

size: .
V: TRBV18
D: .
J: TRBJ1-1
DNA: TGTGCCAGCTCACCGGTTCAGATGAACACTGAAGCTTTCTTT
CDR3: CASSPVQMNTEAFF

size: .
V: TRBV28
D: .
J: TRBJ1-5
DNA: TGTGCCAGCACCCACGGGACGAACAATCAGCCCCAGCATTTT
CDR3: CASTHGTNNQPQHF

size: medium-sized
V: TRBV4-1
D: .
J: TRBJ2-7
DNA: TGCGCCAGCAGCTCCCCACCGCGGACAGTAGACTACGAGCAGTACTTC
CDR3: CASSSPPRTVDYEQYF

size: many
V: TRBV5-4
D: .
J: TRBJ2-1
DNA: TGTGCCAGCAGCCGTGTGGGGAGCTCCTACAATGAGCAGTTCTTC
CDR3: CASSRVGSSYNEQFF

size: .
V: TRBV21-1
D: .
J: TRBJ2-1
DNA: TGTGCCAGCAGCAAGGCGCCCCCCCGTGACTCCTACGATGAGCAGTTCTTC
CDR3: CASSKAPPRDSYDEQFF

size: few
V: TRBV4-3
D: .
J: TRBJ2-5
DNA: TGCGCCAGCAGCCAAGATGCCGGGGGCGGGACCCAGTACTTC
CDR3: CASSQDAGGGTQYF

size: many
V: TRBV20-1
D: TRBD2
J: TRBJ2-5
DNA: TGCAGTGCAGAAGCGGGGGGGCTCCAAGAGACCCAGTACTTC
CDR3: CSAEAGGLQETQYF

size: .
V: TRBV12-3/TRBV12-4
D: .
J: TRBJ2-3
DNA: TGTGCCAGCAGTTTAGGCCAGCAGCAAGATACGCAGTATTTT
CDR3: CASSLGQQQDTQYF

size: many
V: TRBV29-1
D: TRBD1
J: TRBJ1-1
DNA: TGCAGCGTCCCGGGACAGTGGAACACTGAAGCTTTCTTT
CDR3: CSVPGQWNTEAFF

size: many
V: TRBV15
D: .
J: TRBJ1-2
DNA: TGTGCCACCAGCAGAGCAATTGGCTTATCCGGGGCGAATGGCTACACCTTC
CDR3: CATSRAIGLSGANGYTF

size: many
V: TRBV11-2
D: .
J: TRBJ2-7
DNA: TGTGCCAGCAGCCTACCCCAAGGAACATACTATAGTGAGCAGTACTTC
CDR3: CASSLPQGTYYSEQYF

size: many
V: TRBV3-1
D: TRBD2
J: TRBJ2-5
DNA: TGTGCCAGCAGCTCAGCGGGAAACCAAGAGACCCAGTACTTC
CDR3: CASSSAGNQETQYF

size: many
V: TRBV6-1
D: .
J: TRBJ2-4
DNA: TGTGCCAGCAGTGAAATTGGACTAGCCAAAAACATTCAGTACTTC
CDR3: CASSEIGLAKNIQYF

size: many
V: TRBV4-3
D: .
J: TRBJ1-2
DNA: TGCGCCAGCAGCCAACCCGGACAGCCCTTAGGCTACACCTTC
CDR3: CASSQPGQPLGYTF

size: many
V: TRBV14
D: .
J: TRBJ2-5
DNA: TGTGCCAGCAGCCAAGATCCCCACCTAAGGAGGACCCAGTACTTC
CDR3: CASSQDPHLRRTQYF

size: .
V: TRBV2
D: .
J: TRBJ1-1
DNA: TGTGCCAGCAGCTCCAGGTTGGGGAACACTGAAGCTTTCTTT
CDR3: CASSSRLGNTEAFF

size: few
V: TRBV7-2
D: TRBD1
J: TRBJ1-1
DNA: TGTGCCAGCAGCTTCACAGGGGAGACTGAAGCTTTCTTT
CDR3: CASSFTGETEAFF

size: few
V: TRBV6-6
D: .
J: TRBJ1-1
DNA: TGTGCCAGCTGCCTTCGCGGGGGCAGGGATGAAGCTTTCTTT
CDR3: CASCLRGGRDEAFF

size: .
V: TRBV29-1
D: TRBD1
J: TRBJ2-3
DNA: TGCAGCGTTAAGGGACAGGGTGGGTCAGGTACGCAGTATTTT
CDR3: CSVKGQGGSGTQYF

size: .
V: TRBV30
D: .
J: TRBJ1-2
DNA: TGTGCCTGGAGTGGGGACGGAGCCGCGGGAGCCTCCACCTTC
CDR3: CAWSGDGAAGASTF

size: few
V: TRBV15
D: .
J: TRBJ1-1
DNA: TGTGCCACCAGCAGAGGAGACAGGTACCCAACTGAAGCTTTCTTT
CDR3: CATSRGDRYPTEAFF

size: .
V: TRBV20-1
D: TRBD1
J: TRBJ2-6
DNA: TGCAGTGCTAGTAGTTCGGGGACAGGGCAAGACGGGGCCAACGTCCTGACTTTC
CDR3: CSASSSGTGQDGANVLTF

size: .
V: TRBV20-1
D: .
J: TRBJ2-3
DNA: TGCAGTGCAAGAGGGGCCACAGATACGCGGTATTTT
CDR3: CSARGATDTRYF

size: many
V: TRBV5-1
D: .
J: TRBJ1-4
DNA: TGCGCCAGCGGATGGGATAATGAAAAACTGTTTTTT
CDR3: CASGWDNEKLFF

size: many
V: TRBV7-2
D: .
J: TRBJ2-5
DNA: TGTGCCAGCAGCTATCGCGAGACCCAGTACTTC
CDR3: CASSYRETQYF

size: .
V: TRBV6-5
D: TRBD1
J: TRBJ2-1
DNA: TGTGCCAGCAGTTCCCAGGGACAGGGGAGCAATGAGCAGTTCTTC
CDR3: CASSSQGQGSNEQFF

size: few
V: TRBV21-1
D: .
J: TRBJ2-3
DNA: TGTGCCAGCAGCGCCGTCCCTCTCGCAGGGGGGTGCACAGATACGCAGTATTTT
CDR3: CASSAVPLAGGCTDTQYF

size: .
V: TRBV4-1
D: .
J: TRBJ2-7
DNA: TGCGCCAGCAGCCAAGAGGATCGGGTGAGCTCCTACGAGCAGTACTTC
CDR3: CASSQEDRVSSYEQYF

size: many
V: TRBV6-1
D: .
J: TRBJ2-5
DNA: TGTGCCAGCAGTGACCAGGGTTTTGGGACCCAGTACTTC
CDR3: CASSDQGFGTQYF

size: .
V: TRBV6-1
D: .
J: TRBJ1-2
DNA: TGTGCCAGCAGTGAATCCAGGGAGTCTGGTGGCTACACCTTC
CDR3: CASSESRESGGYTF

size: once
V: TRBV6-5
D: .
J: TRBJ2-3
DNA: TGTATCAGCACCCCCCTGGGAGGGGGGTTCACAGATACGCAGTATTTT
CDR3: CISTPLGGGFTDTQYF

size: many
V: TRBV29-1
D: .
J: TRBJ2-3
DNA: TGCAGCGTTGTTGGCTTCGCAAGGGCAGATACGCAGTATTTT
CDR3: CSVVGFARADTQYF

size: few
V: TRBV6-4
D: .
J: TRBJ2-2
DNA: TGTGCCAGCAGGAGAGAATCGAACACCGGGGAGCTGTTTTTT
CDR3: CASRRESNTGELFF

size: .
V: TRBV24-1
D: .
J: TRBJ2-5
DNA: TGTGCCACCAGTGCCCCTGTGGGGGATAAAGGCTCAGTGACCCAGTACTTC
CDR3: CATSAPVGDKGSVTQYF

size: .
V: TRBV30
D: TRBD1
J: TRBJ1-1
DNA: TGTGCCTCCCAGACAGGGATGAACACTGAAGCTTTCTTT
CDR3: CASQTGMNTEAFF

size: .
V: TRBV5-1
D: TRBD2
J: TRBJ2-7
DNA: TGCGCCAGCAGCTTGGCCAAAGATCGTCTGGGGGGGGTCGAGCAGTACTTC
CDR3: CASSLAKDRLGGVEQYF

size: many
V: TRBV7-8
D: .
J: TRBJ2-7
DNA: TGTGCCAGCAGCTTCGGACAGAGAATGGCCGAGCAGTACTTC
CDR3: CASSFGQRMAEQYF